This T cell receptor beta chain was identified in a study of blood T cell repertoires in COVID-19 (TCRdb year 2020). Regarding the complete study: Collaborator samples came from the United States, Italy and Spain and covered acute and convalescent phases of COVID-19. The material from the prospective study consisted of cDNA or gDNA derived from T cells, B-cell-depleted T cells, or PBMCs. Nearly every sample came with metadata listing a de-identified subject ID, COVID-19 status, age in years and sex. The repertoires were made available in a free public database intended to serve as a resource for research on the immune response to SARS-CoV-2. The dataset comprised deeply sampled blood TCRbeta repertoires from subjects exposed to, actively infected with, or recovered from COVID-19. Where HLA class I and class II types were available, the types were taken from metadata supplied by the sample provider, not from assay-based typing. The samples were drawn from the first 160 participants of the ongoing ImmuneRACE study and from under 1,500 subjects provided by 6 global collaborators.

Per the germline V gene, MDHEN is the CDR1 and SYDVKM is the CDR2. Reading from cysteine to phenylalanine, the CDR3 counts 12 amino acids. Only the CDR3 region is kept as DNA, spanning 36 bases read in frame from base 1. Trimming takes 6 bases from V and 10 bases from J, and the germline ends sit 13 bases apart. Points on this clone: Its antigen is not yet known. Base-call qualities are not available, and no considerably larger clone is one nucleotide away.

TCRbeta CDR3 regions were amplified from genomic DNA by means of the immunoSEQ Assay, a bias-controlled multiplex PCR. Processing in the source paper ran as follows. Nucleated cell counts per sample were estimated from amplification of reference gene primers within the assay. To quantify the absolute abundance of each unique TCRbeta CDR3 rearrangement, sequence reads were collapsed and filtered. For each sample, productive Simpson clonality was calculated as the square root of Simpson's diversity index across productive rearrangements. The immuneACCESS repertoire file appears here via TCRdb, limited to in-frame rearrangements. These files lack a portion of the clones; in checked studies, under half of the deficit traces to unresolved V genes, and the cause of the others is not known. The DNA gave D and trimming, while V, J and clone size come from that table. Counted in this sample were roughly 350,000 clones; around nine tenths of them appeared once. Of the sample, 7.3% falls within the top ten clones.

One collaborating source in Seattle enrolled patients during active infection and followed them longitudinally through the course of disease. Collaborating institutions collected whole blood in K2EDTA tubes following their own protocols. For TCRbeta analysis, collaborators shipped samples in one of three forms: frozen whole blood, isolated PBMCs, or DNA extracted from either of those sample types. General study outcomes and caveats: The quantity of clinical and demographic metadata differed by source and by participant and was supplied without curation.

Sequenced: peripheral blood. The receptor chain draws on TRBV28 and TRBJ1-5, with a weak D call of TRBD1 (6 bases match). This TCR came from a woman in her 70s with COVID-19, enrolled during active disease. CDR3 region: CASRPTGSPQHF. The nucleotide sequence reads TGTGCCAGCAGACCCACAGGGTCCCCCCAGCATTTT.